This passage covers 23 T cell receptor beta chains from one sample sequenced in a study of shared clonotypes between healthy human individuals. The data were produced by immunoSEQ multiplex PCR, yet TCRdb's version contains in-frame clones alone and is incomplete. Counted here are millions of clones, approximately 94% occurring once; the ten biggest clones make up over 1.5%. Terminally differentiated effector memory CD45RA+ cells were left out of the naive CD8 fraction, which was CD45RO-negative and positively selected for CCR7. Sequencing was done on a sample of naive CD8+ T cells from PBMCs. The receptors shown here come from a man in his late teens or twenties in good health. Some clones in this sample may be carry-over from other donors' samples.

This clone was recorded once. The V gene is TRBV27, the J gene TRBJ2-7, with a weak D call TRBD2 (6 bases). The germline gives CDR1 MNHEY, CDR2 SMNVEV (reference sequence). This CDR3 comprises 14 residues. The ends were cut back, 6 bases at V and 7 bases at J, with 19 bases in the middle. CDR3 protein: CASRDWLASGEQYF. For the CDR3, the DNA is TGTGCCAGCAGAGATTGGCTAGCGTCTGGAGAGCAGTACTTC.

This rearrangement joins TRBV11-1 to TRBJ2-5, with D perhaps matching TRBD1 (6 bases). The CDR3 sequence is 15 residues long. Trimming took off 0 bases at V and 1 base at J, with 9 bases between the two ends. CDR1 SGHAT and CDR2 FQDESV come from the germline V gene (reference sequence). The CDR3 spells CASSLAYRAQETQYF. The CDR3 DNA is TGTGCCAGCAGCTTAGCGTACAGGGCCCAAGAGACCCAGTACTTC.

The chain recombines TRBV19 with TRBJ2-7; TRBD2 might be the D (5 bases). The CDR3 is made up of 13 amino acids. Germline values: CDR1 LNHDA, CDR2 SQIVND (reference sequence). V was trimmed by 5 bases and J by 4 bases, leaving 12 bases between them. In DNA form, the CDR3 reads TGTGCCAGTAGTGCTAGCAGACCTTACGAGCAGTACTTC. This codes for CASSASRPYEQYF. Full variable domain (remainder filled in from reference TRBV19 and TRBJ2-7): DGGITQSPKYLFRKEGQNVTLSCEQNLNHDAMYWYRQDPGQGLRLIYYSQIVNDFQKGDIAEGYSVSREKKESFPLTVTSAQKNPTAFYLCASSASRPYEQYFGPGTRLTVT.

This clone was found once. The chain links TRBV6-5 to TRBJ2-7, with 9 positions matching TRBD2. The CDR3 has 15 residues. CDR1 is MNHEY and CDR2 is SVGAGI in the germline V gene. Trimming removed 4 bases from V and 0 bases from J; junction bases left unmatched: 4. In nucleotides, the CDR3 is TGTGCCAGCAGTTTAAGCGGGAGGACCTCCTACGAGCAGTACTTC. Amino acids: CASSLSGRTSYEQYF.

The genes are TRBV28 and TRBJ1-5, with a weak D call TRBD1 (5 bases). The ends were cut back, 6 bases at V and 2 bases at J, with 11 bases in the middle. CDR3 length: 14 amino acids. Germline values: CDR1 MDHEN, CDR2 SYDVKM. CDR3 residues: CASSHRRGNQPQHF. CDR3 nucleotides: TGTGCCAGCAGCCATCGCAGGGGCAATCAGCCCCAGCATTTT.

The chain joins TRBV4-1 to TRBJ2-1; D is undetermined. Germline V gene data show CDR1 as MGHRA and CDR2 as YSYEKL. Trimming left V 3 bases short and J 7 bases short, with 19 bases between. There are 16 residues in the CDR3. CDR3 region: CASSHPVEGPGNEQFF. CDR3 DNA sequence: TGCGCCAGCAGCCACCCGGTGGAAGGGCCCGGGAATGAGCAGTTCTTC.

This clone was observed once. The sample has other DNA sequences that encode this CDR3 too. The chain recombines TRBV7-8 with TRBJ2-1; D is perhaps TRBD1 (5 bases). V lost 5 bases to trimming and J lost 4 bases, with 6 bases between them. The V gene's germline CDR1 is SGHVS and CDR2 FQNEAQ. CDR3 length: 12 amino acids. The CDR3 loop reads CASSPGYNEQFF. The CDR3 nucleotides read TGTGCCAGCAGCCCAGGGTACAATGAGCAGTTCTTC.

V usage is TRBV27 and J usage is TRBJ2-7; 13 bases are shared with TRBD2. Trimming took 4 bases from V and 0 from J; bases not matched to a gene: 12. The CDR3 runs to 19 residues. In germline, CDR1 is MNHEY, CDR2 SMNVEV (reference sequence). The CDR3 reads CASSSTGTSGTLYSYEQYF. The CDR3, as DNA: TGTGCCAGCAGTTCCACCGGGACTAGCGGGACCTTATACTCCTACGAGCAGTACTTC.

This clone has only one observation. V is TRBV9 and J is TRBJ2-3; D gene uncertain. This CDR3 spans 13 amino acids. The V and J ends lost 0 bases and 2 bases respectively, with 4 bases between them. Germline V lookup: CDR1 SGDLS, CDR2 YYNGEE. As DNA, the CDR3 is TGTGCCAGCAGCGTAGATCCCACAGATACGCAGTATTTT. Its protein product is CASSVDPTDTQYF.

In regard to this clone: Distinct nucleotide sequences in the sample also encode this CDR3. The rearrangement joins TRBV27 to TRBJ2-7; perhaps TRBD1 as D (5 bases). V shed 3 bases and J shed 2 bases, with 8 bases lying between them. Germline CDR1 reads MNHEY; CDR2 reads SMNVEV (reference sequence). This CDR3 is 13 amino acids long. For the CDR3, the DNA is TGTGCCAGCAGTTTGCAGGGCCCCTACGAGCAGTACTTC. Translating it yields CASSLQGPYEQYF.

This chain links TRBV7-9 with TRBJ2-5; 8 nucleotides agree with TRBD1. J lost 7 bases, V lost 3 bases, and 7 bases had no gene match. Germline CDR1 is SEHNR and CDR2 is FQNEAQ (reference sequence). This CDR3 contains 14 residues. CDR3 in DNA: TGTGCCAGCAGCTTCCAGGGGGCGGATGGGACCCAGTACTTC. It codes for CASSFQGADGTQYF.

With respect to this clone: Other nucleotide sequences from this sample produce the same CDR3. CDR3 sequence reads: CASSIRGGSSYEQYF. The DNA of the CDR3 is TGTGCCAGTAGTATTCGCGGGGGGAGCTCCTACGAGCAGTACTTC. V and J are TRBV19 and TRBJ2-7; 8 nucleotides match TRBD2. Germline values: CDR1 LNHDA, CDR2 SQIVND (reference sequence). The CDR3 spans 15 residues. V trimming: 3 bases; J trimming: 0 bases; junction bases outside the gene matches: 4.

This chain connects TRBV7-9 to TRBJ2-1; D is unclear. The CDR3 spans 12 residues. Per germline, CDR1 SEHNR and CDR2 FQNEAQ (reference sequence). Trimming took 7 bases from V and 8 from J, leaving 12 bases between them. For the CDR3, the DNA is TGTGCCAGCAACCCCGGTTTGGATGAGCAGTTCTTC. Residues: CASNPGLDEQFF. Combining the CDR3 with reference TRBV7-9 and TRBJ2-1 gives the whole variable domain DTGVSQNPRHKITKRGQNVTFRCDPISEHNRLYWYRQTLGQGPEFLTYFQNEAQLEKSRLLSDRFSAERPKGSFSTLEIQRTEQGDSAMYLCASNPGLDEQFFGPGTRLTVL.

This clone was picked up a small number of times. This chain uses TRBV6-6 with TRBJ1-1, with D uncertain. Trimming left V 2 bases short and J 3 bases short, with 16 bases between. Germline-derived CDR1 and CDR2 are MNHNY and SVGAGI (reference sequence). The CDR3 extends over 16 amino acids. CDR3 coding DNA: TGTGCCAGCAGTTACGCCGGGAGGGATTGGGACACTGAAGCTTTCTTT. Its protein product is CASSYAGRDWDTEAFF.

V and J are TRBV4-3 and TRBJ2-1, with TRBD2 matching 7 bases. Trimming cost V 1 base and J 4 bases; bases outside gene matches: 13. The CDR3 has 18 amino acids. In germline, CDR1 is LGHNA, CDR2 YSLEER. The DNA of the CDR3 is TGCGCCAGCAGCCAAGGGCCATTCCCTAGCGGAGAGTACAATGAGCAGTTCTTC. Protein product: CASSQGPFPSGEYNEQFF.

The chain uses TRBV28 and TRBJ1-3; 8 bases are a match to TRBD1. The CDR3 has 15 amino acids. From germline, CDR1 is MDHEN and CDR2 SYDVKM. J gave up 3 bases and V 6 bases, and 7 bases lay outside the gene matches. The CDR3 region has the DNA TGTGCCAGCAGCCGGGACAGGAGTGTTGGAAACACCATATATTTT. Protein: CASSRDRSVGNTIYF.

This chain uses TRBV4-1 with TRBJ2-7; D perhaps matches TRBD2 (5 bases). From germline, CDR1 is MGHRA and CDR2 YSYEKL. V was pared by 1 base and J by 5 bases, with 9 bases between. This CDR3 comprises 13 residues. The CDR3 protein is CASSQGYGNEQYF. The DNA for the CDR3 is TGCGCCAGCAGCCAAGGTTACGGGAACGAGCAGTACTTC.

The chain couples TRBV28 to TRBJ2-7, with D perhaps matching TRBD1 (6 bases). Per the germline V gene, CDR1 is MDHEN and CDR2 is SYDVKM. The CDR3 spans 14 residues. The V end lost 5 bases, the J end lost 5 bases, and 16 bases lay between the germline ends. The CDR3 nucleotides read TGTGCCAGCAGTCCAGCACTTACAGGGAACGAGCAGTACTTC. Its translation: CASSPALTGNEQYF.

CDR3: CASSGASFYGYTF. DNA of the CDR3: TGCGCCAGCAGTGGGGCCAGTTTTTATGGCTACACCTTC. The chain has TRBV10-1 and TRBJ1-2; D is undetermined. The V end was cut by 4 bases, the J end by 5 bases, with 11 bases between. This CDR3 spans 13 amino acids. CDR1 and CDR2 from the germline V gene are WNHNN and SYGVQD (reference sequence).

The CDR3 nucleotides read TGTGCCAGCAGTTTACCCTCACTAGCGGGAGTTCCCACAGATACGCAGTATTTT. Protein: CASSLPSLAGVPTDTQYF. This chain uses TRBV27 with TRBJ2-3; 11 positions agree with TRBD2. V lost 2 bases to trimming and J lost 2 bases; unmatched junction nucleotides: 9. Germline V gene lookup returns CDR1 MNHEY and CDR2 SMNVEV (reference sequence). CDR3 length equals 18 residues.

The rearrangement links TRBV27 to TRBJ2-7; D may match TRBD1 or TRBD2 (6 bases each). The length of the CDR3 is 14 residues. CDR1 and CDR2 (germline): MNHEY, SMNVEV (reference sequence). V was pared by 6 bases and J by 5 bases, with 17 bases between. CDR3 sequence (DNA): TGTGCCAGCAGCACCCTGGGCGGGACACACGAGCAGTACTTC. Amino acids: CASSTLGGTHEQYF.

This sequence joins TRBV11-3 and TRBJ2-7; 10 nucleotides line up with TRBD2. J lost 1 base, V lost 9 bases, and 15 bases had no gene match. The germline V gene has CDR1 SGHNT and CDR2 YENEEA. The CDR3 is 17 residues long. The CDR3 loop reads CASSTSGTKSGSYEQYF. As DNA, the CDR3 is TGTGCCAGTAGTACTAGCGGGACGAAGAGTGGGTCCTACGAGCAGTACTTC.

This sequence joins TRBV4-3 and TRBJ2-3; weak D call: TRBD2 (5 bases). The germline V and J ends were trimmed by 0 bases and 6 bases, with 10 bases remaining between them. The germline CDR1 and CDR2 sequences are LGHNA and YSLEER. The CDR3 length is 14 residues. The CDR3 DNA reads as TGCGCCAGCAGCCAAGATGGCGGGTGGGATACGCAGTATTTT. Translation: CASSQDGGWDTQYF.